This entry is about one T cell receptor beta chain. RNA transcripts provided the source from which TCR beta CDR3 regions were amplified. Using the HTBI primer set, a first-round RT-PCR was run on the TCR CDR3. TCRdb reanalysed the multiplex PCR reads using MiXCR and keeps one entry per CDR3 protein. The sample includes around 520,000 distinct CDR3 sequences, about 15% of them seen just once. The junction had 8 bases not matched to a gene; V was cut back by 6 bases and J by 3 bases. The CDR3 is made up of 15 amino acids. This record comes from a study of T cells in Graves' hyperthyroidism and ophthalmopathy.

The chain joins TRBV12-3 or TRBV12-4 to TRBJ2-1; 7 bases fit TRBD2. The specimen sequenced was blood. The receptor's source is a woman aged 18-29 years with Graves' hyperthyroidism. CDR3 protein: CASSPGTTRYNEQFF. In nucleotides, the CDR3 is TGTGCCAGCAGCCCCGGGACTACGCGCTACAATGAGCAGTTCTTC.